The clone carrying this T cell receptor (beta chain) occurred a few times. Its antigen is unknown. This record comes from a study of spatial heterogeneity in lung cancer. Overall study results and limits: Counts of expanded alpha and beta TCRs within tumors tracked the tumor nonsynonymous mutation count.

The study tagged each TCR cDNA molecule with a unique molecular identifier. Each CDR3 protein gets one entry after TCRdb re-called the 5' RACE reads with MiXCR. The table includes 950 to 1,100 distinct CDR3 sequences, approximately 11% detected once. As for time point: sample taken at primary tumor resection. Material for sequencing was whole RNA from tumor, nontumor lung or frozen PBMC, left unsorted. The CDR3 has 15 residues. Unmatched junction bases numbered 8, after V lost 5 bases and J lost 2 bases. Sample: lung tumor tissue, taken at surgery. This sequence joins TRBV12-3 or TRBV12-4 and TRBJ2-7, with TRBD1 matching 8 bases. The clonotype originates from a male donor with early-stage non-small cell lung cancer. The CDR3 loop is CASSPQGAITYEQYF. CDR3 nucleotides: TGTGCCAGCAGTCCTCAGGGGGCGATAACCTACGAGCAGTACTTC.